The present entry profiles one T cell receptor beta chain with its context. Participants' own reports of clinical history determined their cohort assignment. For recovered donors of Cohort 3, there were two negative PCRs, clearance, or symptom resolution. The data originate from a study of blood T cell repertoires in COVID-19. Study-wide background: Researchers got acute and convalescent COVID-19 samples from the United States, Italy and Spain.

The CDR3 length is 18 residues. Original processing notes: Reference gene primer amplification gave estimated nucleated cell counts. The table came from immunoSEQ multiplex PCR; TCRdb's copy has only in-frame clones and leaves some out. Clone size and V and J calls were adopted from that table, with D and trimming inferred from the DNA. The repertoire has over 200,000 clones, around 80% of them found once; the top ten carry approximately 15%. This receptor was identified in a middle-aged man who had recovered from COVID-19. The chain carries TRBV21-1 and TRBJ1-5. TRBV21-1 is labeled a pseudogene. Sequencing input: PBMCs or T cells enriched from blood (not recorded which). This chain's CDR3 is CASSKSLWEERCNQPQHF. In DNA, the CDR3 is TGTGCCAGCAGCAAAAGCCTTTGGGAGGAGAGGTGCAATCAGCCCCAGCATTTT.